This record covers a single T cell receptor (beta chain). The antigen is undetermined. Both RNA and DNA were isolated together from roughly 20-30 mg of bulk tissue that had not been sorted. Patients had primary liver carcinoma treated by surgical resection. Tumor samples all exceeded 75% viable tumor cells. This entry comes from a study of tumor-infiltrating lymphocytes in primary liver carcinoma. Starting material of about 450 ng total RNA yielded TCR beta cDNA via a constant-region primer. Investigators got TCR beta libraries out of three nested multiplex PCR rounds, done with slightly modified ARM-PCR. The first two PCR rounds used TRBV1-TRBV30 forward primers with a C-beta reverse primer, approximately 11 cycles each. TCRdb reprocessed the multiplex PCR reads with MiXCR, giving one entry per CDR3 protein. This sample has 44,000 or so distinct CDR3 sequences, with 65% to 80% found just once. Findings and caveats of the study: Merely some 7-25% of top clones spanned all five tumor regions. In tumor-adjacent and tumor-blood pairs, overlap was lower than in tumor region pairs.

From germline, CDR1 is SGHAT and CDR2 FQNNGV. Unmatched junction bases numbered 9, after V lost 6 bases and J lost 2 bases. CDR3 length: 15 amino acids. This sequence joins TRBV11-2 and TRBJ2-7; 8 bases agree with TRBD2. The source is a man between 35 and 55 years old with primary liver carcinoma and hepatitis B virus infection. The specimen sequenced was liver tumor tissue from sampling region 5. Subset specified: tumor region T5, tumor centre. The CDR3 loop reads CASSSGGRLPYEQYF. The CDR3 bases are TGTGCCAGCAGTTCGGGCGGGAGGTTGCCCTACGAGCAGTACTTC. Using reference TRBV11-2 and TRBJ2-7 for the parts outside the CDR3, the full variable domain is EAGVAQSPRYKIIEKRQSVAFWCNPISGHATLYWYQQILGQGPKLLIQFQNNGVVDDSQLPKDRFSAERLKGVDSTLKIQPAKLEDSAVYLCASSSGGRLPYEQYFGPGTRLTVT.